This T cell receptor (beta chain) was captured in a study of T cells after yellow fever vaccination. Study findings and constraints: Abundant bulk-population clonotypes could contaminate the FACS-sorted repertoires. Across the CD4 and CD8 compartments, a small share of clonotypes was present in both.

Germline CDR1 SGHVS, CDR2 FQNEAQ. V lost 1 base to trimming and J lost 10 bases, with 17 bases between them. CDR3 size: 16 residues. Only a few counts were recorded for this clonotype. Its target is not known. MiXCR, run by TCRdb on the 5' RACE reads, gives a single entry per CDR3 protein. The sample has approximately 600,000 distinct CDR3 sequences, roughly an eighth seen once. This rearrangement joins TRBV7-8 to TRBJ1-6, with D uncertain. The material sequenced was PBMCs, taken on the day of the yellow fever booster vaccination. This TCR came from a man aged 30-40 years who received the YFV17D yellow fever vaccine. The CDR3 region is CASSLGRGFRNSPLHF. DNA of the CDR3: TGTGCCAGCAGCTTAGGGAGAGGGTTTCGTAACTCACCCCTCCACTTT.